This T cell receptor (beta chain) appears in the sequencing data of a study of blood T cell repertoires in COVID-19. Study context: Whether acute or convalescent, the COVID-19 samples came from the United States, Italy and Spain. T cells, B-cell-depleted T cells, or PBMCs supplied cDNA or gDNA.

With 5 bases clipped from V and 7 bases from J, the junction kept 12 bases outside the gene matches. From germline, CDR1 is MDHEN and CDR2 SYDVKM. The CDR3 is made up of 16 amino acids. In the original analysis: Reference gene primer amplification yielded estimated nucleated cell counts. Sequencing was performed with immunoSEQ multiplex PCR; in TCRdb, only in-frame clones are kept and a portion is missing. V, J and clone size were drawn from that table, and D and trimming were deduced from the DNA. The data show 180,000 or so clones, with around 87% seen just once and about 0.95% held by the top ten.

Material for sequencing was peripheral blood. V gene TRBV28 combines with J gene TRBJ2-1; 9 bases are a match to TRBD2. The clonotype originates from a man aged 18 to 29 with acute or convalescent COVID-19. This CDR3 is CASSDAGGPVLNEQFF. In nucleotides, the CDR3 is TGTGCCAGCAGTGATGCGGGGGGGCCAGTTTTAAATGAGCAGTTCTTC.